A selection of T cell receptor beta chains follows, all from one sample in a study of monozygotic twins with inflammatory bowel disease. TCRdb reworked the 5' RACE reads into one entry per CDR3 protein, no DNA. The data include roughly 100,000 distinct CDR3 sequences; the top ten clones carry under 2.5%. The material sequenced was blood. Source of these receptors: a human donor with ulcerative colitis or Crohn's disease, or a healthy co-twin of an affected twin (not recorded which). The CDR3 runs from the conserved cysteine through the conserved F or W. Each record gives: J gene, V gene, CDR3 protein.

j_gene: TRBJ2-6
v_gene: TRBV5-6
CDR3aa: CASSLVVSSGANVLTF

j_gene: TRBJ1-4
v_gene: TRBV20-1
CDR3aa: CSASSYYGQGMNEKLFF

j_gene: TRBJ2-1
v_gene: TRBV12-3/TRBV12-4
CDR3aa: CASSYHRESYYNEQFF

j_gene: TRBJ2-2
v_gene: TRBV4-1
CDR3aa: CASSQDHAGPNTGELFF

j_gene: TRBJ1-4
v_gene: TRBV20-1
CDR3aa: CSAGTASNEKLFF

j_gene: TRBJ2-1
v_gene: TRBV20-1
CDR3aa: CSAGSRVGVNYNEQFF

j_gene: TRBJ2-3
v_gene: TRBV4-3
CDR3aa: CASSQVVQGTDTQYF

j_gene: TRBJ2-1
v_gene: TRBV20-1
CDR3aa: CSAMASGIHVNEQFF

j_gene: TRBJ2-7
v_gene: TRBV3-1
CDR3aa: CASSHRGNSLYEQYF

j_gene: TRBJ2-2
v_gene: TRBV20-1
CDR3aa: CSALLGTGELFF

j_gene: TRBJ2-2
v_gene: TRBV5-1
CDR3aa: CASSLTTGRVAGELFF

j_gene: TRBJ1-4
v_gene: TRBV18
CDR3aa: CASSRGGLNEKLFF

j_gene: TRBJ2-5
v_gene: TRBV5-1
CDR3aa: CASSLAGAQETQYF

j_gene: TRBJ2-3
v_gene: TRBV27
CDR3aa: CASSFPLDTQYF

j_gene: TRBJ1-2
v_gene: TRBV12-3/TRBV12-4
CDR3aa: CASGTPRGPGGYTF

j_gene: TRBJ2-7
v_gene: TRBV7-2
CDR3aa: CASSSGLAGSSYEQYF

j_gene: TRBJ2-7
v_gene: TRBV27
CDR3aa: CASMGGGAYEQYF

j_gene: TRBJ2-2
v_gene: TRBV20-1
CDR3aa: CSASGVNTGELFF

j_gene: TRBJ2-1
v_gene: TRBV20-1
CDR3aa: CSATPGRDEQFF

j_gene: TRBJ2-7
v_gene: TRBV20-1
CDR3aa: CSARVGTGVWSYEQYF

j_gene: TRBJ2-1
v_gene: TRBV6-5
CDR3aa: CASSYFSGRAVYNEQFF

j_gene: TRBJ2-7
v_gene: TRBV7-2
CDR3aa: CASSSRQGANYEQYF

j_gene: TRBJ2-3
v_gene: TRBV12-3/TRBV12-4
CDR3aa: CASSSGQVFTDTQYF

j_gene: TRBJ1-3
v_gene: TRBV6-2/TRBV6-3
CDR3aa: CASSYRASGTGRKSGNTIYF

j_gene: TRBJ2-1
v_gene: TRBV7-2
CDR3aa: CASSLFDRGEQFF

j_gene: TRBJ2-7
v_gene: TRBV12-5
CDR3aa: CASGLPSESSYEQYF

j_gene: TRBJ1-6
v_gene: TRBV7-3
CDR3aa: CASSLMGDNSPLHF

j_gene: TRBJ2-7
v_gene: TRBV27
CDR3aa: CASSLWDRGPTYEQYF